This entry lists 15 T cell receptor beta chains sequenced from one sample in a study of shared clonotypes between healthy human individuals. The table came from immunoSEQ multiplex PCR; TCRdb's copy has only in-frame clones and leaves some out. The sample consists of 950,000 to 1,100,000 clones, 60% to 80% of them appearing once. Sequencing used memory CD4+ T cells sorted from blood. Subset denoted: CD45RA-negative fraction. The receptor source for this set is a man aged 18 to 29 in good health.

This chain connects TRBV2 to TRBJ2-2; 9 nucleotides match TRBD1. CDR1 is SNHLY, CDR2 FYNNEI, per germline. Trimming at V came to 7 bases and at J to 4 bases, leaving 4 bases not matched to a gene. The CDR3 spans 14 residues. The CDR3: CASKDRGVTGELFF. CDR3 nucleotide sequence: TGTGCCAGCAAGGACAGGGGCGTCACCGGGGAGCTGTTTTTT.

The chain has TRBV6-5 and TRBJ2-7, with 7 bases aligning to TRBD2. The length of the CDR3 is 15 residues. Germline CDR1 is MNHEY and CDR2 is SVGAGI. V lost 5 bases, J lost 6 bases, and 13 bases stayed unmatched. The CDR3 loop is CASSQGSGLFGEQYF. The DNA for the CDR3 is TGTGCCAGCAGTCAGGGTAGCGGGTTATTCGGCGAGCAGTACTTC.

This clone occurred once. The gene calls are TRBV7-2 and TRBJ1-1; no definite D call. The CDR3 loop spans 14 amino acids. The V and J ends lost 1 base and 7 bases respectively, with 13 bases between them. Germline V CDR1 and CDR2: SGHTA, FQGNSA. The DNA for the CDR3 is TGTGCCAGCAGCTTAGATGCGGGGAGGTATGAAGCTTTCTTT. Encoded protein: CASSLDAGRYEAFF.

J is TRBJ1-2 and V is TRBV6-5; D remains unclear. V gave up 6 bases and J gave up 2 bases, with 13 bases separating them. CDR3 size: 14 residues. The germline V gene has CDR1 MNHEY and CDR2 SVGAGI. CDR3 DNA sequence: TGTGCCAGCAGAACCCCCGACATAAACTATGGCTACACCTTC. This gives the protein CASRTPDINYGYTF.

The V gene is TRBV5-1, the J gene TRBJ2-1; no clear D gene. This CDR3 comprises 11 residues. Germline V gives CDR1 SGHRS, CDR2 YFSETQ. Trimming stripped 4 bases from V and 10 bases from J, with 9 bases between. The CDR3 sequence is CASSPVLEQFF. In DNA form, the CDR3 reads TGCGCCAGCAGCCCCGTTTTGGAGCAGTTCTTC.

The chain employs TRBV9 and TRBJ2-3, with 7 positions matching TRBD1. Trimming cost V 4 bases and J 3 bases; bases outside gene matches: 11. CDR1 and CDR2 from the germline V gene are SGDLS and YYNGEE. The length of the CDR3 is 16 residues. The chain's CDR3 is CASSITTTGVTDTQYF. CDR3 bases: TGTGCCAGCAGCATAACCACCACAGGGGTAACAGATACGCAGTATTTT.

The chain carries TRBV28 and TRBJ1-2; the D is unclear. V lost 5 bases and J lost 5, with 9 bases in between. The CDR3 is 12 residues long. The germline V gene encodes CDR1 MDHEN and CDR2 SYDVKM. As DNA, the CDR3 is TGTGCCAGCAGTCCCCTAATGTATGGCTACACCTTC. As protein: CASSPLMYGYTF.

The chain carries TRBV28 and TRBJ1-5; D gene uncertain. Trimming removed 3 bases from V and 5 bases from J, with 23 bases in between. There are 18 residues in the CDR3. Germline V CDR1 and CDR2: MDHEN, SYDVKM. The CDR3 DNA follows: TGTGCCAGCAGTTTGTCGCATGGTCTCGGGTCGCTAGATCAGCCCCAGCATTTT. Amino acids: CASSLSHGLGSLDQPQHF.

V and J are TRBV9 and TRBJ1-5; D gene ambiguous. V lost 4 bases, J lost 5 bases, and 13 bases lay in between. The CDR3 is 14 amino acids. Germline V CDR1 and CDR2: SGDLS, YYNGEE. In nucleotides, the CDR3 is TGTGCCAGCAGCTTAGACACGGGAGATCAGCCCCAGCATTTT. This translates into CASSLDTGDQPQHF.

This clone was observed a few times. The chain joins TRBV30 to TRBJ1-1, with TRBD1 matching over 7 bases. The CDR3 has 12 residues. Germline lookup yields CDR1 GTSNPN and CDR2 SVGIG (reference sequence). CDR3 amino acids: CARDSRGTEAFF. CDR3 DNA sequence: TGTGCGCGGGACAGCCGGGGCACTGAAGCTTTCTTT.

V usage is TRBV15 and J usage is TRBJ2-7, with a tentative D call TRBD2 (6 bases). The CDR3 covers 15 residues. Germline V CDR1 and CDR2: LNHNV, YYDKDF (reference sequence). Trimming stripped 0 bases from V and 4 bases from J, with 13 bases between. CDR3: CATSRDAWREYEQYF. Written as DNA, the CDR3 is TGTGCCACCAGCAGAGACGCGTGGAGGGAGTACGAGCAGTACTTC.

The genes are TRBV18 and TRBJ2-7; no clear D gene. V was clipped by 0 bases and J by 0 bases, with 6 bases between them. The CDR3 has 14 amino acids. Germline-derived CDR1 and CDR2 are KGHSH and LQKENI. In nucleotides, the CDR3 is TGTGCCAGCTCACCACCATCCCTCTCCTACGAGCAGTACTTC. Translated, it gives CASSPPSLSYEQYF.

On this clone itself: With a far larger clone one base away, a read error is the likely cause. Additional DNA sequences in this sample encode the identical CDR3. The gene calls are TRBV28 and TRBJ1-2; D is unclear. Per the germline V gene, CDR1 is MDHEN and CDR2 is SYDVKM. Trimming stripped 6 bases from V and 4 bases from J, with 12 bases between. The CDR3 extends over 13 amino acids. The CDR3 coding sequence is TGTGCCAGCAGCCCACCGGCCGTCTATGGCTACACCTTC. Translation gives CASSPPAVYGYTF.

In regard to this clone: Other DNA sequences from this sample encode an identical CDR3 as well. In DNA form, the CDR3 reads TGTGCCAGCAGTTCAGGGGGCCATAATGAAAAACTGTTTTTT. This gives the protein CASSSGGHNEKLFF. V gene TRBV28 combines with J gene TRBJ1-4; 8 bases line up with TRBD1. Losses at the gene ends were 4 bases for V and 4 bases for J; bases not matched to a gene: 2. The V gene's germline CDR1 is MDHEN and CDR2 SYDVKM. The CDR3 spans 14 residues.

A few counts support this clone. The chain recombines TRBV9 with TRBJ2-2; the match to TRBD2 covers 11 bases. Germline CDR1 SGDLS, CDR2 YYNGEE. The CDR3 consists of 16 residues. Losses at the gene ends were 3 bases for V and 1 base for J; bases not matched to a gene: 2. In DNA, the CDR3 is TGTGCCAGCAGCGAGGGACTAGCGGAGAACACCGGGGAGCTGTTTTTT. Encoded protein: CASSEGLAENTGELFF.